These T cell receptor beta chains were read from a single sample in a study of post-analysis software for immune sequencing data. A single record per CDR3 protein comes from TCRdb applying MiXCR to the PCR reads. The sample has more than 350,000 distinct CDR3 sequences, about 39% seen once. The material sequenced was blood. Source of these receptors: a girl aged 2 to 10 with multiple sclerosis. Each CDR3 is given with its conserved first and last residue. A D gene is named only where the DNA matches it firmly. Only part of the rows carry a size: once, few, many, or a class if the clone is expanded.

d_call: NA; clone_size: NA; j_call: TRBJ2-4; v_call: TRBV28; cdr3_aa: CASSSPQGGQYF; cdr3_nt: TGTGCCAGCAGTTCACCCCAGGGGGGACAGTACTTC
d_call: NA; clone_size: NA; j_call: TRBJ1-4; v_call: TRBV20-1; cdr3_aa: CSARRDGGNEKLFF; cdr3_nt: TGCAGTGCTAGGAGGGACGGAGGCAATGAAAAACTGTTTTTT
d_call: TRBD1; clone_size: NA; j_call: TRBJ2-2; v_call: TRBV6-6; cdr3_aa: CASSRDRGNTGELFF; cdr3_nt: TGTGCCAGCAGTCGGGACAGGGGGAACACCGGGGAGCTGTTTTTT
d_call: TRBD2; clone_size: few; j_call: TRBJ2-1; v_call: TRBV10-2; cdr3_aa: CASTRALLAGAHNEQFF; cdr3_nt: TGCGCCAGCACCCGGGCCCTTCTAGCGGGAGCACACAATGAGCAGTTCTTC
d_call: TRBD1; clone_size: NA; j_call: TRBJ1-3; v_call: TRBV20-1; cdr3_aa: CSARGEQGAGNTIYF; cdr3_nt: TGCAGTGCTAGGGGGGAACAGGGGGCTGGAAACACCATATATTTT
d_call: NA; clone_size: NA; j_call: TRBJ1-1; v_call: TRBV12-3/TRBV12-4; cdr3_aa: CASSTGTDEAFF; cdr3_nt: TGTGCCAGCAGCACCGGGACGGATGAAGCTTTCTTT
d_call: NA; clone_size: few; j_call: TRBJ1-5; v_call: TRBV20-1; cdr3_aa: CSARGDRTNQPQHF; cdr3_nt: TGCAGTGCTAGGGGAGACAGAACCAATCAGCCCCAGCATTTT
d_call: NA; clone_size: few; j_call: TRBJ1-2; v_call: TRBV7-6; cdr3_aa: CASSPGGIYGYTF; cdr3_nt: TGTGCCAGCAGCCCTGGGGGGATCTATGGCTACACCTTC
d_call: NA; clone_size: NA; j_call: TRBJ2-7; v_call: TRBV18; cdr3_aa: CASSPPGTYEQYF; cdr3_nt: TGCGCCAGCTCACCCCCAGGGACCTACGAGCAGTACTTC
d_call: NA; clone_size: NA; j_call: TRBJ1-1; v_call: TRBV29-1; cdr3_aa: CSVDLEGTEAFF; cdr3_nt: TGCAGCGTCGACCTCGAAGGGACTGAAGCTTTCTTT
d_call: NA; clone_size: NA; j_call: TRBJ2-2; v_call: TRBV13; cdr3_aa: CASSRKIMGELFF; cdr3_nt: TGTGCCAGCAGCCGAAAAATTATGGGGGAGCTGTTTTTT
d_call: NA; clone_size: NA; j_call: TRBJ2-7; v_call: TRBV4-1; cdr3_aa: CANSPGAVKPYEQYF; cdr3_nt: TGCGCCAACAGCCCAGGCGCGGTCAAACCTTACGAGCAGTACTTC
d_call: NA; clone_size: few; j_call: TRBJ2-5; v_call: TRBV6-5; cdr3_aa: CASSPGLEGTETQYF; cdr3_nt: TGTGCCAGCAGTCCAGGGTTAGAGGGAACGGAGACCCAGTACTTC
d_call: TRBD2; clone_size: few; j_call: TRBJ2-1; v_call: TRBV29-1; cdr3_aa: CSVEVGWEREGPYNEQFF; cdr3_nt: TGCAGCGTTGAAGTGGGGTGGGAGCGGGAGGGCCCTTACAATGAGCAGTTCTTC
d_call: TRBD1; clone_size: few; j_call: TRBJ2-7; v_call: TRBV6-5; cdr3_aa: CASSLRRGLSYEQYF; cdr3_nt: TGTGCCAGCAGTCTCCGCAGGGGGCTGTCCTACGAGCAGTACTTC
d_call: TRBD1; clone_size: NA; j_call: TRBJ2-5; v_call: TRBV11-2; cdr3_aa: CASSLRKDRGYPETQYF; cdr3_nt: TGTGCCAGCAGCTTACGAAAGGACAGGGGATACCCAGAGACCCAGTACTTC